These T cell receptor beta chains were read from a single sample in a study of human T cells and chemical hapten exposure. TCRdb re-called the RACE reads through MiXCR, storing one row per CDR3 protein. The sample includes some 350,000 distinct CDR3 sequences, approximately 6.3% of them seen just once. Sequenced here: whole blood, sampled in connection with sensitization to the hapten diphenylcyclopropenone (DPC). These receptors all come from a woman aged 18 to 35 with alopecia areata. Some clones in this sample may be carry-over from other donors' samples. CDR3s include the opening cysteine and the closing phenylalanine or tryptophan. D genes are given only for firm matches. Size tells how often a clone was seen (once, few, many) or the class of an expanded clone, and some rows leave it out.

CDR3 protein,CDR3 DNA,V gene,D gene,J gene,clone size
CASSDRDRSTEAFF,TGTGCCAGCAGCGACCGGGACAGAAGCACTGAAGCTTTCTTT,TRBV9,TRBD1,TRBJ1-1,few
CASGTPAFF,TGTGCCAGCGGAACGCCAGCTTTCTTT,TRBV12-3/TRBV12-4,-,TRBJ1-1,-
CATKRHNTGELFF,TGTGCCACCAAAAGACACAACACCGGGGAGCTGTTTTTT,TRBV27,-,TRBJ2-2,-
CASSSGQGVHEQYF,TGTGCCAGCAGTTCTGGACAGGGAGTCCACGAGCAGTACTTC,TRBV12-3/TRBV12-4,TRBD1,TRBJ2-7,-
CASSPDGIFYNEQFF,TGTGCCAGCAGCCCCGACGGGATATTCTACAATGAGCAGTTCTTC,TRBV9,-,TRBJ2-1,few
CATTASGGYTF,TGTGCCACCACCGCCAGCGGTGGCTACACCTTC,TRBV12-3/TRBV12-4,-,TRBJ1-2,-
CASSLVGQYTGELFF,TGCGCCAGCAGCTTGGTTGGGCAATACACCGGGGAGCTGTTTTTT,TRBV5-1,-,TRBJ2-2,-
CASSPRTARDTQYF,TGTGCCAGCAGCCCTCGCACGGCGCGAGATACGCAGTATTTT,TRBV3-1,-,TRBJ2-3,-
CSAPSSTDTQYF,TGCAGTGCCCCAAGTAGCACAGATACGCAGTATTTT,TRBV20-1,-,TRBJ2-3,many
CASRPDRVVSGEQYF,TGTGCCAGTCGACCAGACAGGGTTGTGTCGGGCGAGCAGTACTTC,TRBV6-5,TRBD1,TRBJ2-7,many
CASSQVYTGGNEQFF,TGTGCCAGCAGCCAAGTCTATACAGGGGGTAATGAGCAGTTCTTC,TRBV4-2,TRBD1,TRBJ2-1,many
CASSYSSKTLSPLHF,TGTGCCAGCAGTTACTCGAGTAAGACTCTATCACCCCTCCACTTT,TRBV6-6,-,TRBJ1-6,many
CSAGRGVAGAAGTDTQYF,TGCAGTGCTGGCCGGGGGGTAGCGGGGGCCGCCGGCACAGATACGCAGTATTTT,TRBV20-1,TRBD2,TRBJ2-3,many
CASSYSIQAFSYYNSPLHF,TGTGCCAGCAGTTACTCGATACAGGCCTTTTCCTACTATAATTCACCCCTCCACTTT,TRBV6-5,-,TRBJ1-6,-
CASSNRGGYGYTF,TGTGCCAGCAGCAACAGGGGTGGCTATGGCTACACCTTC,TRBV6-1,TRBD1,TRBJ1-2,few
CASSPNGGLLPVLGETQYF,TGTGCCAGCAGCCCCAATGGGGGACTCCTCCCTGTTCTAGGGGAGACCCAGTACTTC,TRBV7-3,-,TRBJ2-5,few
CSALGGKQFF,TGCAGTGCTTTGGGCGGGAAGCAGTTCTTC,TRBV20-1,-,TRBJ2-1,many
CASSLIGGTGETGNTIYF,TGTGCCAGCAGCTTAATAGGCGGGACAGGGGAGACCGGAAACACCATATATTTT,TRBV7-3,TRBD1,TRBJ1-3,few
CASSYSGGRVNTEAFF,TGTGCCAGCAGTTACTCAGGGGGCAGGGTGAACACTGAAGCTTTCTTT,TRBV6-5,TRBD1,TRBJ1-1,few
CASSSMDRGTFEAFF,TGTGCCAGCAGCTCCATGGACAGGGGCACGTTTGAAGCTTTCTTT,TRBV11-1,TRBD1,TRBJ1-1,few
CASSHRAMDEKLFF,TGTGCCAGCAGTCACCGGGCGATGGATGAAAAACTGTTTTTT,TRBV6-5,-,TRBJ1-4,-
CASSQGFSGGGSTHLNIQYF,TGCGCCAGCAGCCAAGGGTTCTCCGGCGGGGGGAGCACCCACTTAAACATTCAGTACTTC,TRBV4-3,TRBD2,TRBJ2-4,few
CASSQTTNTEAFF,TGTGCCAGCAGTCAGACTACGAACACTGAAGCTTTCTTT,TRBV6-2/TRBV6-3,-,TRBJ1-1,many
CASTPRSTEAFF,TGTGCCAGCACCCCGAGATCCACTGAAGCTTTCTTT,TRBV28,-,TRBJ1-1,few
CASSSGQGSSYNEQFF,TGTGCCAGCAGCTCCGGACAGGGCAGCTCCTACAATGAGCAGTTCTTC,TRBV5-6,TRBD1,TRBJ2-1,many
CASSQGGGELFF,TGTGCCAGCAGCCAAGGCGGCGGGGAGCTGTTTTTT,TRBV3-1,-,TRBJ2-2,-
CASSFLRLADTQYF,TGTGCCAGCAGCTTTCTGCGACTAGCTGATACGCAGTATTTT,TRBV11-2,TRBD2,TRBJ2-3,many
CASSLEGQGQETQYF,TGTGCCAGCAGCTTAGAAGGACAGGGGCAAGAGACCCAGTACTTC,TRBV11-2,TRBD1,TRBJ2-5,few
CSAPKSSYNSPLHF,TGCAGTGCTCCTAAGAGCTCCTATAATTCACCCCTCCACTTT,TRBV20-1,-,TRBJ1-6,few
CASSRGLHTEEQYF,TGTGCCAGCAGCCGGGGGCTGCATACGGAAGAGCAGTACTTC,TRBV3-1,-,TRBJ2-7,many
CASSNQGAAEAFF,TGTGCCAGCAGTAATCAGGGGGCTGCTGAAGCTTTCTTT,TRBV7-9,TRBD1,TRBJ1-1,many
CATSAGGFYNEQFF,TGTGCCACCAGTGCGGGGGGGTTTTACAATGAGCAGTTCTTC,TRBV24-1,TRBD2,TRBJ2-1,many
CSADGQRFNEAFF,TGCAGCGCTGACGGCCAGAGATTTAATGAAGCTTTCTTT,TRBV29-1,-,TRBJ1-1,-
CASSPDARESPLHF,TGCGCCAGCAGCCCCGACGCGCGGGAATCACCCCTCCACTTT,TRBV4-1,-,TRBJ1-6,many
CASSPGLAGKTDTQYF,TGTGCCAGCTCACCGGGACTAGCGGGGAAGACAGATACGCAGTATTTT,TRBV18,TRBD2,TRBJ2-3,-
CSAMGQGPVSSYGYTF,TGCAGTGCTATGGGACAGGGGCCTGTATCCTCCTATGGCTACACCTTC,TRBV20-1,TRBD1,TRBJ1-2,many
CSVASYSYNEQFF,TGCAGCGTTGCCTCTTATTCCTACAATGAGCAGTTCTTC,TRBV29-1,-,TRBJ2-1,few
CAISESGGSVEAFF,TGTGCCATCAGTGAGTCGGGGGGAAGCGTCGAAGCTTTCTTT,TRBV10-3,-,TRBJ1-1,-
CASSGDRGGGSPLHF,TGTGCCAGCAGCGGGGACAGGGGAGGTGGTTCACCCCTCCACTTT,TRBV6-6,TRBD1,TRBJ1-6,-
CASSMGLAGSDTQYF,TGTGCCAGCAGCATGGGACTAGCGGGGTCAGATACGCAGTATTTT,TRBV5-4,TRBD2,TRBJ2-3,few
CASSRRRNYEQYF,TGTGCCAGCAGCCGTCGACGGAACTACGAGCAGTACTTC,TRBV3-1,-,TRBJ2-7,few
CASSQESGWEGRRYGYTF,TGTGCCAGCAGCCAAGAGTCGGGCTGGGAGGGGCGCCGATATGGCTACACCTTC,TRBV4-2,-,TRBJ1-2,-
CSASGTSGGVSYEQYF,TGCAGTGCTTCTGGGACTAGCGGGGGGGTCTCCTACGAGCAGTACTTC,TRBV20-1,TRBD2,TRBJ2-7,-
CAISEEGGPTHEQYF,TGTGCCATCAGTGAAGAGGGGGGCCCCACCCACGAGCAGTACTTC,TRBV10-3,-,TRBJ2-7,-
CSVKGSYEQYF,TGCAGCGTTAAGGGATCCTACGAGCAGTACTTC,TRBV29-1,-,TRBJ2-7,many
CASSLVGNTIYF,TGTGCCAGCAGCTTAGTAGGAAACACCATATATTTT,TRBV7-8,-,TRBJ1-3,many
CASSFGTGNTIYF,TGCGCCAGCAGCTTCGGGACTGGAAACACCATATATTTT,TRBV5-1,-,TRBJ1-3,few
CASSQTGHYGYTF,TGTGCCAGCAGCCAGACAGGGCACTATGGCTACACCTTC,TRBV3-1,TRBD1,TRBJ1-2,-
CSARVRSTDTQYF,TGCAGTGCTAGAGTGCGTTCTACAGATACGCAGTATTTT,TRBV20-1,-,TRBJ2-3,few
CASSYDRSYSYEQYF,TGTGCCAGCAGTTACGACAGATCCTATTCCTACGAGCAGTACTTC,TRBV6-5,-,TRBJ2-7,many
CASSPQGGANEKLFF,TGTGCCAGCAGTCCCCAGGGTGGCGCTAATGAAAAACTGTTTTTT,TRBV7-9,-,TRBJ1-4,few
CASSQGFSTEAFF,TGTGCCAGCAGCCAGGGATTCAGCACTGAAGCTTTCTTT,TRBV12-3/TRBV12-4,-,TRBJ1-1,few